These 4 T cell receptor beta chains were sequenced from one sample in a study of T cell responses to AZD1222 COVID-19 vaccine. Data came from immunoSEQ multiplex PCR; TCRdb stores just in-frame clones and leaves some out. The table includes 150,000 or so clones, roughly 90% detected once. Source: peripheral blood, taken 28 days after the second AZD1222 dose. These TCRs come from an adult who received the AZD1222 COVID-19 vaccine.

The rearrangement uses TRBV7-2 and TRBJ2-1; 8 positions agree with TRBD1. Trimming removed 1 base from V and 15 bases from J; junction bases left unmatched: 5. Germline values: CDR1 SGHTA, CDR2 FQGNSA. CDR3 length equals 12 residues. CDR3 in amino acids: CASSLGDRRWFF. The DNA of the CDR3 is TGTGCCAGCAGCTTAGGGGACAGGCGATGGTTCTTC.

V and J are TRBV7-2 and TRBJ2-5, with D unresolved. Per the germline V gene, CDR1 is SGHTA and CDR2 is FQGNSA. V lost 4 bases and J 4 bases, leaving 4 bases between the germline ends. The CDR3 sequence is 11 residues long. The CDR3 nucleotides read TGTGCCAGCAGCTACTCAGAGACCCAGTACTTC. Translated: CASSYSETQYF.

CDR3 DNA sequence: TGTGCCAGCAGGGAACAGGTTTCCACCTTC. It codes for CASREQVSTF. This chain joins TRBV2 and TRBJ1-2; a weak D match, TRBD1 (5 bases). Deletions cut 6 bases from V and 13 bases from J, with 12 bases between. Looked up from germline, CDR1 is SNHLY and CDR2 is FYNNEI. This CDR3 region has 10 residues.

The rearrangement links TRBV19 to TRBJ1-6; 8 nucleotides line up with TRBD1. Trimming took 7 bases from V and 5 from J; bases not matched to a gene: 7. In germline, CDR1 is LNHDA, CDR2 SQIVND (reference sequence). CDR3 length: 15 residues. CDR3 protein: CASNWGQANNSPLHF. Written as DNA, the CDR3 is TGTGCCAGTAATTGGGGACAGGCAAATAATTCACCCCTCCACTTT.